These T cell receptor beta chains were read from a single sample in a study of blood T cell repertoires in COVID-19. The data were produced by immunoSEQ multiplex PCR, yet TCRdb's version contains in-frame clones alone and is incomplete. The sample lists around 250,000 clones, more than 70% occurring once. The sample was peripheral blood. Every receptor here comes from a man between 40 and 49 years old with active or convalescent COVID-19. Both conserved end residues are part of each CDR3. A D gene is named only where the DNA matches it firmly. The size entry is marked missing in some rows and otherwise reads once, few, many or a size class.

d_call	clone_size	v_call	j_call	cdr3_nt	cdr3_aa
NA	NA	TRBV11-3	TRBJ2-7	TGTGCCAGCAGCTTAGAAAGTGAGAGCTCCTACGAGCAGTACTTC	CASSLESESSYEQYF
NA	few	TRBV11-1	TRBJ1-2	TGTGCCAGCAGCTTAGACGGGATATATGGCTACACCTTC	CASSLDGIYGYTF
NA	once	TRBV12-5	TRBJ1-4	TGTGCTAGTGGTTCTCCCTTGGAAAAACTGTTTTTT	CASGSPLEKLFF
NA	NA	TRBV3-1/TRBV3-2	TRBJ1-2	TGTGCCAGCAGCCAAACTGAGACACCACTCTATGGCTACACCTTC	CASSQTETPLYGYTF
NA	NA	TRBV24-1	TRBJ2-1	TGTGCCACCAGTGACGCCTCGGGGAGCAATGAGCAGTTCTTC	CATSDASGSNEQFF
TRBD2	NA	TRBV3-1/TRBV3-2	TRBJ2-7	TGTGCCAGCAGCCATCTAGCGGGAGTCCACGAGCAGTACTTC	CASSHLAGVHEQYF
NA	NA	TRBV25-1	TRBJ2-3	TGTGCCAGCAGTGACGGGGGGCTCCCCACAGATACGCAGTATTTT	CASSDGGLPTDTQYF
TRBD1	NA	TRBV24-1	TRBJ2-2	TGTGCCACCAGTTCGGACAGGGGGCGCGGGTCGAACACCGGGGAGCTGTTTTTT	CATSSDRGRGSNTGELFF
NA	NA	TRBV10-3	TRBJ1-5	TGTGCCATCAAGGGGGATGGAAATCAGCCCCAGCATTTT	CAIKGDGNQPQHF
TRBD1	NA	TRBV19	TRBJ1-1	TGTGCCAGTAGAAAACAGGGGATTGAGAACACTGAAGCTTTCTTT	CASRKQGIENTEAFF
TRBD1	once	TRBV6-2/TRBV6-3	TRBJ1-5	TGTGCCAGCAGTTCTGGACAGGGGGTTTACAATCAGCCCCAGCATTTT	CASSSGQGVYNQPQHF
NA	NA	TRBV6-5	TRBJ1-1	TGTGCCAGCAGTAACAGGTTCCGGGCTTTCTTT	CASSNRFRAFF
TRBD1	NA	TRBV7-8	TRBJ1-5	TGTGCCAGCAGCCCTAGGGTGACAGGGGTAGGGCAGCCCCAGCATTTT	CASSPRVTGVGQPQHF
NA	few	TRBV6-1	TRBJ1-6	TGTGCCAGCAGTGTTCGGGGAGGGACGAGCTCCTATAATTCACCCCTCCACTTT	CASSVRGGTSSYNSPLHF
NA	NA	TRBV20-1	TRBJ2-3	TGCAGTGCTAGTAGGGGAGGCGGAGTGAACACAGATACGCAGTATTTT	CSASRGGGVNTDTQYF
TRBD1	NA	TRBV10-3	TRBJ1-5	TGTGCCATCAGTACAGGGGGCTTGGGCAATCAGCCCCAGCATTTT	CAISTGGLGNQPQHF
TRBD1	NA	TRBV18	TRBJ2-3	TGTGCCAGCTCCAAACAGGGGGTGTACACAGATACGCAGTATTTT	CASSKQGVYTDTQYF
NA	NA	TRBV7-9	TRBJ2-7	TGTGCCAGCAGCTTATTTCCAGGGCCCTACTCCTACGAGCAGTACTTC	CASSLFPGPYSYEQYF
TRBD1	NA	TRBV5-1	TRBJ2-5	TGCGCCAGCAGCAATGGTCCAGGGGGCATGGAGACCCAGTACTTC	CASSNGPGGMETQYF
NA	NA	TRBV5-5	TRBJ1-1	TGTGCCAGCAGCTTGAGCGGCCTGAACACTGAAGCTTTCTTT	CASSLSGLNTEAFF
NA	NA	TRBV18	TRBJ1-1	TGTGCCAGCTCACCGAGGGGGGGCTTAGGGACTGAAGCTTTCTTT	CASSPRGGLGTEAFF
TRBD1	NA	TRBV18	TRBJ1-3	TGTGCCAGCTCGAGACAGGGGAACCCCGGAAACACCATATATTTT	CASSRQGNPGNTIYF
NA	NA	TRBV5-4	TRBJ1-6	TGTGCCAGCAGCCTTAGTCCTAATTCACCCCTCCACTTT	CASSLSPNSPLHF
NA	NA	TRBV6-4	TRBJ1-2	TGTGCCAGCAGTGAGTCACAGGGTCACCGTGGCTACACCTTC	CASSESQGHRGYTF
TRBD1	few	TRBV7-9	TRBJ1-6	TGTGCCAGCAGCTTCGGACAGGCTAATAATTCACCCCTCCACTTT	CASSFGQANNSPLHF
NA	NA	TRBV4-2	TRBJ2-7	TGTGCCAGCAGCCAAGATGGAGGCTACGAGCAGTACTTC	CASSQDGGYEQYF
TRBD2	NA	TRBV4-2	TRBJ2-3	TGTGCCAGCAGCCCTGGACTAGCGGGGGTTGATACGCAGTATTTT	CASSPGLAGVDTQYF
TRBD1	NA	TRBV7-2	TRBJ1-6	TGTGCCAGCAGCCGCCGTGACAGGGGGCTTGGGTCACCCCTCCACTTT	CASSRRDRGLGSPLHF
NA	NA	TRBV11-3	TRBJ2-3	TGTGCCAGCAGCTTGGGGGGTGACGGCACAGATACGCAGTATTTT	CASSLGGDGTDTQYF
NA	NA	TRBV3-1/TRBV3-2	TRBJ2-1	TGTGCCAGCAGCCACCGGGGGACGAGGGCCGAGGCCAATGAGCAGTTCTTC	CASSHRGTRAEANEQFF
TRBD1	NA	TRBV5-1	TRBJ1-3	TGCGCCAGCAGCTTGGGACAGGGGGCAGGAAACACCATATATTTT	CASSLGQGAGNTIYF
TRBD2	NA	TRBV2	TRBJ2-3	TGTGCCAGCAGGAGCCTAGCGGGGGCAGGAGATACGCAGTATTTT	CASRSLAGAGDTQYF
NA	NA	TRBV30	TRBJ2-1	TGTGCCTGGAGTGTAGGCGGAGAAACACTCTTC	CAWSVGGETLF
NA	few	TRBV16	TRBJ1-1	TGTGCCAGCAGCCAATGGGCCGAAGATGCGGCTTTCTTT	CASSQWAEDAAFF
TRBD1	NA	TRBV9	TRBJ1-2	TGTGCCAGCAGCGTGGTAGGGGGCCGGGGCTACACCTTC	CASSVVGGRGYTF
NA	NA	TRBV5-5	TRBJ2-7	TGTGCCAGCAGCTTGGGTACGGGAACTTACGAGCAGTACTTC	CASSLGTGTYEQYF
NA	NA	TRBV5-5	TRBJ1-1	TGTGCCAGCAGCTTGAGGAGGTCACTAATCGGAGTTACTGAAGCTTTCTTT	CASSLRRSLIGVTEAFF
NA	NA	TRBV7-9	TRBJ1-2	TGTGCCAGCAGCCTCGACCTAGGGGGTGCCACTAACTATGGCTACACCTTC	CASSLDLGGATNYGYTF
NA	NA	TRBV3-1/TRBV3-2	TRBJ2-2	TGTGCCAGCAGCCGGGGGGCCGGGGAGCTGTTTTTT	CASSRGAGELFF
TRBD1	NA	TRBV19	TRBJ1-2	TGTGCCAGTAGTATGGACAGGGGGTTTGCGGGCTACACCTTC	CASSMDRGFAGYTF
NA	once	TRBV10-3	TRBJ1-3	TGTGCCATCAGTGCGGGTGTAGGAAACACCATATATTTT	CAISAGVGNTIYF
TRBD1	NA	TRBV7-2	TRBJ1-1	TGTGCCAGCAGCCCAGTCGGGTCGACAGGGGTAATGAACACTGAAGCTTTCTTT	CASSPVGSTGVMNTEAFF
TRBD1	few	TRBV7-9	TRBJ1-1	TGTGCCAGCTTATCCGGGACAGGCATGAACACTGAAGCTTTCTTT	CASLSGTGMNTEAFF
TRBD2	NA	TRBV10-3	TRBJ2-1	TGTGCCATCAGTGGCCCCGGGACTAGCGGGGGACGGAGCTCCTACAATGAGCAGTTCTTC	CAISGPGTSGGRSSYNEQFF
TRBD2	NA	TRBV9	TRBJ2-5	TGTGCCAGCAGCGTAGTAGCTAGCGGGAGTGAGACCCAGTACTTC	CASSVVASGSETQYF
NA	NA	TRBV2	TRBJ1-4	TGTGCCAGCCGAGGGACTTATGAAAAACTGTTTTTT	CASRGTYEKLFF
TRBD1	NA	TRBV9	TRBJ1-4	TGTGCCAGCAGCGTAGGGGACAGGGGGTACGGTGAAAAACTGTTTTTT	CASSVGDRGYGEKLFF
NA	NA	TRBV29-1	TRBJ1-2	TGCAGCGTCTACTATCGAACAGGAAACTATGGCTACACCTTC	CSVYYRTGNYGYTF
NA	NA	TRBV3-1/TRBV3-2	TRBJ2-7	TGTGCCAGCAGCCGCGACGTGGGGGCACCCTACGAGCAGTACTTC	CASSRDVGAPYEQYF
NA	NA	TRBV6-5	TRBJ2-6	TGTGCCAGCAGTTATCAGGGTTCTGGGGCCAACGTCCTGACTTTC	CASSYQGSGANVLTF
NA	NA	TRBV2	TRBJ1-3	TGTGCCAGCAGACCAACAGGTTCCTCTGGAAACACCATATATTTT	CASRPTGSSGNTIYF
NA	NA	TRBV19	TRBJ2-5	TGTGCCAGTAGTATCCACAGGCAAGAGACCCAGTACTTC	CASSIHRQETQYF
TRBD2	few	TRBV6-1	TRBJ2-5	TGTGCCAGCAGTGAATTCGTAGCGGGGATCCAAGAGACCCAGTACTTC	CASSEFVAGIQETQYF
NA	once	TRBV27	TRBJ2-3	TGTGCCAGCAACATAGGAGGGGATACGCAGTATTTT	CASNIGGDTQYF
NA	NA	TRBV11-2	TRBJ1-1	TGTGCCAGCAGCTTAGATAGGGGCCGGGGGGAAGGAGCTTTCTTT	CASSLDRGRGEGAFF
TRBD2	NA	TRBV19	TRBJ2-3	TGTGCCAGTAGTATAGGTCCAGCGGGGGGGCCGGATACGCAGTATTTT	CASSIGPAGGPDTQYF
NA	NA	TRBV18	TRBJ1-5	TGTGCCAGCTCACCACCCGGGATAGGTAATCAGCCCCAGCATTTT	CASSPPGIGNQPQHF
NA	few	TRBV28	TRBJ1-2	TGTGCCAGCAGAAGTTCACAGGGAAACTATGGCTACACCTTC	CASRSSQGNYGYTF
TRBD2	few	TRBV7-8	TRBJ2-3	TGTGCCAGCAGCTTAGCTCTAGCGGGGCTAGATACGCAGTATTTT	CASSLALAGLDTQYF